This entry lists 6 T cell receptor beta chains sequenced from one sample in a study of cytomegalovirus exposure and HLA in healthy donors. The PCR ran on 60 Vbeta and 13 Jbeta primers. The data were produced by immunoSEQ multiplex PCR, yet TCRdb's version contains in-frame clones alone and is incomplete. Of over 100,000 clones listed, around 80% are singletons. Material for sequencing was PBMCs. Source of these receptors: a woman under 30 in good health and CMV-seropositive.

This rearrangement joins TRBV7-2 to TRBJ2-1; 9 bases fit TRBD1. Germline assignment: CDR1 SGHTA and CDR2 FQGNSA. There are 16 residues in the CDR3. Losses at the gene ends were 5 bases for V and 4 bases for J; bases not matched to a gene: 9. For the CDR3, the DNA is TGTGCCAGCAGCAAGGGTGTCGGGACAGGGTACAATGAGCAGTTCTTC. This gives the protein CASSKGVGTGYNEQFF.

The chain couples TRBV2 to TRBJ2-1, with TRBD1 matching over 8 bases. V was pared by 6 bases and J by 2 bases, with 3 bases of the junction left unmatched. The CDR3 sequence is 14 residues long. Germline lookup yields CDR1 SNHLY and CDR2 FYNNEI. CDR3 protein: CASRTGVPYNEQFF. The CDR3 bases are TGTGCCAGCAGGACAGGGGTTCCCTACAATGAGCAGTTCTTC.

The chain uses TRBV10-3 and TRBJ2-1; 13 bases fit TRBD2. V gave up 2 bases and J gave up 7 bases; unmatched junction bases: 11. The V gene's germline CDR1 is ENHRY and CDR2 SYGVKD. CDR3 length: 18 amino acids. The CDR3 protein is CAISETSGRALSGNEQFF. The CDR3 nucleotides are TGTGCCATCAGTGAGACTAGCGGGAGGGCCCTCTCAGGTAATGAGCAGTTCTTC.

The rearrangement links TRBV28 to TRBJ1-2; TRBD1 might be the D (5 bases). This CDR3 has 16 residues. Germline V gene data show CDR1 as MDHEN and CDR2 as SYDVKM. V was shortened by 4 bases and J by 3 bases, with 18 bases between the two germline ends. Here the CDR3 DNA reads TGTGCCAGCAGTTCCCCCACGGGGGGGGGATACTATGGCTACACCTTC. This translates into CASSSPTGGGYYGYTF.

The chain is built from TRBV5-5 and TRBJ2-5; the match to TRBD1 covers 9 bases. The J call may be in error: the DNA end matches TRBJ2-7 better. This CDR3 is 15 amino acids long. The germline CDR1 and CDR2 sequences are SGHKS and YYEKEE (reference sequence). CDR3 sequence: CASSLGWDRVDEQYF. The DNA for the CDR3 is TGTGCCAGCAGCCTTGGGTGGGACAGGGTCGACGAGCAGTACTTC.

V is TRBV19 and J is TRBJ1-2; 11 bases are a match to TRBD1. This CDR3 comprises 15 residues. V trimming: 4 bases; J trimming: 4 bases; junction bases outside the gene matches: 5. Germline loops: CDR1 LNHDA, CDR2 SQIVND (reference sequence). Here the CDR3 DNA reads TGTGCCAGTAGTAGGACAGGGGGCGGTGGCTATGGCTACACCTTC. Amino acid sequence: CASSRTGGGGYGYTF.